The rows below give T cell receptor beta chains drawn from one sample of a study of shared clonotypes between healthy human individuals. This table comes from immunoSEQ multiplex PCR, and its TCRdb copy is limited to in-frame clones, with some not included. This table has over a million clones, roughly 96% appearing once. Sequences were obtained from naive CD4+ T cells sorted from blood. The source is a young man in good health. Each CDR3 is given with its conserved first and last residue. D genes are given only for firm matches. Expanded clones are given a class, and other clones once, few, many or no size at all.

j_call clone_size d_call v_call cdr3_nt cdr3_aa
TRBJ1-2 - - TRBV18 TGTGCCAGCTCACCGGTTCGCGACACTAACTATGGCTACACCTTC CASSPVRDTNYGYTF
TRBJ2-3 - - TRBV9 TGTGCCAGCAGCGTAGTGGAGGGGGTGGGCACAGATACGCAGTATTTT CASSVVEGVGTDTQYF
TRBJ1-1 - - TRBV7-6 TGTGCCAGCAGCTTAGAAGCCCCAAAGACGGGCATGAACACTGAAGCTTTCTTT CASSLEAPKTGMNTEAFF
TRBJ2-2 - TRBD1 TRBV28 TGTGCCAGCAGTTTAGGGGACAGGGCCACCGGGGAGCTGTTTTTT CASSLGDRATGELFF
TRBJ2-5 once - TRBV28 TGTGCCAGCAGTTTTGGGAGCGCCCAGTACTTC CASSFGSAQYF
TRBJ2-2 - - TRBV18 TGTGCCAGCTCACCGACGTTCACAGGTCCGACCGGGGAGCTGTTTTTT CASSPTFTGPTGELFF
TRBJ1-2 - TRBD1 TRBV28 TGTGCCAGCAGGACCCCAGGGGGAAACTATGGCTACACCTTC CASRTPGGNYGYTF
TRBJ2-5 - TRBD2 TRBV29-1 TGCAGCGTTGCGACGGGAGGAACCCAGTACTTC CSVATGGTQYF
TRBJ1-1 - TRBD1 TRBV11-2 TGTGCCAGCAGCTTAGTAGGGGGCTTATTCGAAGCTTTCTTT CASSLVGGLFEAFF
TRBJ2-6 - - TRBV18 TGTGCCAGCTCACCAAATCAGGTTTACGCGAATGCTGGGGCCAACGTCCTGACTTTC CASSPNQVYANAGANVLTF
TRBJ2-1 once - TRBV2 TGTGCCAGCAGTGTTAGCGGAGGGGTGTACAATGAGCAGTTCTTC CASSVSGGVYNEQFF
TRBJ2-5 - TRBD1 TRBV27 TGTGCCAGCAGTTCATGGACAGGGGGCGGGGAGACCCAGTACTTC CASSSWTGGGETQYF
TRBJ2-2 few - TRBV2 - CASILGTGTGLFRELFF
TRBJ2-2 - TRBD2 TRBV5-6 TGTGCCAGCAGCTTGGTAGCTAGCGGCGACTCTTGGACCGGGGAGCTGTTTTTT CASSLVASGDSWTGELFF
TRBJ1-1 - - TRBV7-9 TGTGCCAGCAGCCGACAACAGAACACTGAAGCTTTCTTT CASSRQQNTEAFF
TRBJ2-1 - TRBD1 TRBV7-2 TGTGCCAGCAGCTCAAGACAAGGGACAGGCGCCTACAATGAGCAGTTCTTC CASSSRQGTGAYNEQFF
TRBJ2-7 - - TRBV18 TGTGCCAGCTCACCATACAGGGAATACGAGCAGTACTTC CASSPYREYEQYF
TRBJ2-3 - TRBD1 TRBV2 TGTGCCAGCAGGCGGACAGGGGGACAAGATACGCAGTATTTT CASRRTGGQDTQYF
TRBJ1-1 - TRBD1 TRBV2 TGTGCCAGCAGTGGGGACAGAAACACTGAAGCTTTCTTT CASSGDRNTEAFF
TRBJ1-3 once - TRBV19 TGTGCCAGTAGTAGAAGCACGGACAACTCTGGAAACACCATATATTTT CASSRSTDNSGNTIYF
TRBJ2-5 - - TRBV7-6 TGTGCCAGCAGCTTAGGCCAGAATAAAGAGACCCAGTACTTC CASSLGQNKETQYF
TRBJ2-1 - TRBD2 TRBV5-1 TGCGCCAGCAGCTTGCCGCTAGCGGGAGGCAATGAGCAGTTCTTC CASSLPLAGGNEQFF
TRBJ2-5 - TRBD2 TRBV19 TGTGCCAGTAGTATAGGGCTAGCGGGAGGCCAAGAGACCCAGTACTTC CASSIGLAGGQETQYF
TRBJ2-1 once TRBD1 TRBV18 TGTGCCAGCTCACCAAAGACAGGGTTAAGCTACAATGAGCAGTTCTTC CASSPKTGLSYNEQFF
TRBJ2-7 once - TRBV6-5 TGTGCCAGCAGCGAGGGCGGGGGCCTCTCCTACGAGCAGTACTTC CASSEGGGLSYEQYF
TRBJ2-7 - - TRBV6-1 TGTGCCAGCAACGTTCAGCGGAACTACGAGCAGTACTTC CASNVQRNYEQYF
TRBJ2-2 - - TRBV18 TGTGCCAGCTCACCACTAGCGTCGAACACCGGGGAGCTGTTTTTT CASSPLASNTGELFF
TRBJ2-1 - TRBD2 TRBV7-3 TGTGCCAGCAGCACCAGCGGGAGCTCCTACAATGAGCAGTTCTTC CASSTSGSSYNEQFF
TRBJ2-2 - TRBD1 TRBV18 TGTGCCAGCTCACCGACAGGGAAGGGATACACCGGGGAGCTGTTTTTT CASSPTGKGYTGELFF
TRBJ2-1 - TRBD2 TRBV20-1 TGCAGTGCGGGAGGGATTGAGCAGTTCTTC CSAGGIEQFF
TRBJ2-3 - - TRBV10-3 TGTGCCATCAGTATCGGCCGGACGGCGGATACGCAGTATTTT CAISIGRTADTQYF
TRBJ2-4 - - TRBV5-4 TGTGCCAGCACCTCTGGTGGGTTAGCCAAAAACATTCAGTACTTC CASTSGGLAKNIQYF
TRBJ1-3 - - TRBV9 TGTGCCAGCAGCGCGGGCCCAACCGGCTCTGGAAACACCATATATTTT CASSAGPTGSGNTIYF
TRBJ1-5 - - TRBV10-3 TGTGCCATCGGGTTGGGCCGTACGGAGCCCCAGCATTTT CAIGLGRTEPQHF
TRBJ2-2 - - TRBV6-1 TGTGCCAGCGACACAAAACCTGGCGGGGAGCTGTTTTTT CASDTKPGGELFF
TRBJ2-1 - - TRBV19 TGTGCCAGTAGTCCCTATACCGGGACCCAATACAATGAGCAGTTCTTC CASSPYTGTQYNEQFF
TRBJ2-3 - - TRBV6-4 TGTGCCAGCAGTATAGGGCTTCCAGATACGCAGTATTTT CASSIGLPDTQYF
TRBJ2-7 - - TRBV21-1 TGTGCCAGCAGCGCCGGGACCGTCCTACATACCTACGAGCAGTACTTC CASSAGTVLHTYEQYF
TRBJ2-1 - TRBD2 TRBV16 TGTGCCAGCAGCCAACTAGCGGGACCCCCGACCGCCAATGAGCAGTTCTTC CASSQLAGPPTANEQFF
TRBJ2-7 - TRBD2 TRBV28 TGTGCCAGCAGTTCCTCCTTTTCGGGGGAGGGATCCTACGAGCAGTACTTC CASSSSFSGEGSYEQYF
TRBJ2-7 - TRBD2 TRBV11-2 TGTGCCAGCAGCGTGCGGGGGGCGGATTTCGGGGAGCAGTACTTC CASSVRGADFGEQYF
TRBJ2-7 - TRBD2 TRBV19 TGTGCCAGTAGTATTCAACCGGGACTAGCGTCCTACGAGCAGTACTTC CASSIQPGLASYEQYF
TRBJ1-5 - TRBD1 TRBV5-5 TGTGCCAGCAGCTTTACAGGGGATCAGCCCCAGCATTTT CASSFTGDQPQHF